This section outlines one TCR beta chain sequence together with its context. The data were obtained in a study of blood T cell repertoires in COVID-19. With V trimmed by 6 bases and J by 2 bases, 6 bases remained unmatched. Germline V gives CDR1 MNHEY, CDR2 SMNVEV (reference sequence). CDR3 size: 15 residues. Study processing details: Reference gene primer amplification yielded estimated nucleated cell counts. The data were produced by immunoSEQ multiplex PCR, yet TCRdb's version contains in-frame clones alone and is incomplete. The V and J calls and clone size come from that table; D and trimming were worked out from the DNA. The sample records about 320,000 clones, about 92% being singletons.

Sequencing used PBMCs or T cells enriched from blood (not recorded which). The clonotype originates from a man in his 60s who had recovered from COVID-19. J is TRBJ2-7 and V is TRBV27, with TRBD1 identical over 11 bases. CDR3 amino acids: CASSSGTGGTYEQYF. CDR3 in DNA: TGTGCCAGCAGCTCCGGGACAGGGGGGACCTACGAGCAGTACTTC.